A selection of T cell receptor beta chains follows, all from one sample in a study of low-dose radiotherapy and immunotherapy resistance in tumors. TCRdb reprocessed the reads with MiXCR, giving one entry per CDR3 protein. The sample consists of about 89,000 distinct CDR3 sequences, roughly a tenth of them appearing once. The source was PBMCs, collected before treatment. The receptor source for this set is a male donor with prostate cancer. The CDR3 runs from the conserved cysteine through the conserved F or W. The D gene is left open where the match is weak. A row's size may be missing; if present it is once, few, many or a size class.

CDR3 protein	CDR3 DNA	clone size	V gene	J gene	D gene
CASSTRPDWGNEQFF	TGTGCCAGCAGCACCCGACCCGACTGGGGCAATGAGCAGTTCTTC	many	TRBV28	TRBJ2-1	-
CASSFSGGSNNEQFF	TGTGCCAGCAGCTTCAGTGGCGGATCCAACAATGAGCAGTTCTTC	many	TRBV5-5	TRBJ2-1	-
CASARALNTEAFF	TGTGCCAGCGCAAGGGCTCTGAACACTGAAGCTTTCTTT	many	TRBV7-8	TRBJ1-1	-
CAIRRGGSGETQYF	TGTGCCATCAGACGGGGCGGGAGCGGAGAGACCCAGTACTTC	few	TRBV10-3	TRBJ2-5	TRBD2
CASSPPFGQGGEQFF	TGTGCCAGCAGCCCCCCCTTCGGGCAGGGTGGTGAGCAGTTCTTC	many	TRBV6-2/TRBV6-3	TRBJ2-1	-
CASSSGLAGDTQYF	TGTGCCAGCAGCTCGGGACTAGCGGGAGATACGCAGTATTTT	many	TRBV5-6	TRBJ2-3	TRBD2
CASSQGGLAGVGTGELFF	TGCGCCAGCAGCCAAGGCGGCCTAGCGGGAGTGGGCACCGGGGAGCTGTTTTTT	many	TRBV4-1	TRBJ2-2	TRBD2
CASSLVGTSGKETQYF	TGTGCCAGCAGCTTAGTCGGGACTAGCGGGAAAGAGACCCAGTACTTC	many	TRBV7-2	TRBJ2-5	TRBD2
CASSHVNGEQYF	TGTGCCAGCAGCCATGTAAACGGCGAGCAGTACTTC	many	TRBV14	TRBJ2-7	-
CASSSGPPSYNEQFF	TGTGCCAGCTCTAGCGGGCCACCCTCCTACAATGAGCAGTTCTTC	many	TRBV6-2/TRBV6-3	TRBJ2-1	TRBD2
CASSYTAGTGYNEQFF	TGTGCCAGCAGCTACACCGCCGGGACAGGATACAATGAGCAGTTCTTC	many	TRBV11-1	TRBJ2-1	TRBD1
CASSQDRQGGYGYTF	TGTGCCAGCAGCCAAGACCGTCAGGGGGGCTATGGCTACACCTTC	many	TRBV4-2	TRBJ1-2	TRBD1
CASSGLDNTGELFF	TGTGCCAGTTCGGGACTAGATAACACCGGGGAGCTGTTTTTT	many	TRBV2	TRBJ2-2	TRBD2
CASSLGGVDEQYF	TGTGCCAGCTCCCTCGGGGGGGTCGACGAGCAGTACTTC	once	TRBV18	TRBJ2-7	TRBD2
CASSFRQGGNLAKNIQYF	TGTGCCAGCAGCTTTAGGCAGGGGGGGAACCTAGCCAAAAACATTCAGTACTTC	many	TRBV7-8	TRBJ2-4	-
CSADGSGQGAQETQYF	TGCAGTGCCGATGGGTCGGGACAGGGGGCTCAAGAGACCCAGTACTTC	many	TRBV20-1	TRBJ2-5	TRBD1
CASSLARGSYGYTF	TGTGCCAGCAGCTTAGCCAGGGGTTCCTATGGCTACACCTTC	many	TRBV7-6	TRBJ1-2	-
CASSQETQGSQPQHF	TGCGCCAGCAGCCAAGAGACCCAGGGTAGCCAGCCCCAGCATTTT	many	TRBV4-1	TRBJ1-5	-
CSASTLAGVQDEQYF	TGCAGTGCTAGTACACTAGCGGGAGTACAAGACGAGCAGTACTTC	many	TRBV20-1	TRBJ2-7	TRBD2
CASRLGASGTYEQYF	TGTGCCAGCAGGCTGGGCGCTAGCGGGACCTACGAGCAGTACTTC	many	TRBV12-3/TRBV12-4	TRBJ2-7	TRBD2
CASSSYTSGANVLTF	TGTGCCAGCAGTTCCTATACCTCTGGGGCCAACGTCCTGACTTTC	many	TRBV28	TRBJ2-6	-
CASSPRPQETQYF	TGTGCCAGCTCTCCTCGGCCCCAAGAGACCCAGTACTTC	many	TRBV18	TRBJ2-5	-
CASSSSGARGEAFF	TGTGCCAGCAGTTCCTCAGGAGCCCGAGGTGAAGCTTTCTTT	many	TRBV12-3/TRBV12-4	TRBJ1-1	-
CASSLLDRGLHF	TGTGCCAGCAGTTTACTTGACAGGGGCTTGCATTTT	many	TRBV28	TRBJ2-3	TRBD1
CASSPRLNQGNQPQHF	TGTGCCAGCAGTCCACGCCTAAATCAGGGCAATCAGCCCCAGCATTTT	many	TRBV27	TRBJ1-5	-
CATSRGGHTDTQYF	TGTGCCACCAGCAGAGGCGGACACACAGATACGCAGTATTTT	many	TRBV15	TRBJ2-3	-
CASSPRYRSYEQYF	TGTGCCAGCAGCCCCCGGTATAGGTCCTACGAGCAGTACTTC	many	TRBV9	TRBJ2-7	-
CASSEGGWDTIYF	TGTGCCAGCAGCGAGGGAGGGTGGGACACCATATATTTT	many	TRBV2	TRBJ1-3	-
CASSQGPDRSTQYF	TGCGCCAGCAGCCAAGGTCCGGACCGTTCCACCCAGTACTTC	many	TRBV4-1	TRBJ2-5	-
CSAKGLGAYEQYF	TGCAGTGCCAAGGGACTAGGGGCCTACGAGCAGTACTTC	many	TRBV20-1	TRBJ2-7	TRBD2
CSASTSTDTQYF	TGCAGTGCTAGCACTAGCACAGATACGCAGTATTTT	many	TRBV20-1	TRBJ2-3	-
CASSLRTSEPNEQFF	TGTGCCAGCAGCTTAAGGACTAGCGAGCCCAATGAGCAGTTCTTC	many	TRBV7-6	TRBJ2-1	TRBD2
CASSTSGGPGETQYF	TGTGCCAGCAGTACATCGGGAGGCCCGGGGGAGACCCAGTACTTC	many	TRBV28	TRBJ2-5	TRBD2
CASSLRGFYGYTF	TGTGCCAGCAGTTTACGAGGGTTCTATGGCTACACCTTC	many	TRBV28	TRBJ1-2	-
CASKSGSYSGANVLTF	TGTGCCAGCAAGTCAGGATCTTACTCTGGGGCCAACGTCCTGACTTTC	many	TRBV6-5	TRBJ2-6	-
CASSSRTGMDEQYF	TGTGCCAGTAGTTCCCGGACAGGGATGGACGAGCAGTACTTC	few	TRBV19	TRBJ2-7	TRBD1
CASTAFPGGLFSGNTIYF	TGTGCCAGCACCGCATTTCCAGGGGGCCTGTTCTCTGGAAACACCATATATTTT	many	TRBV7-2	TRBJ1-3	TRBD1
CASSTSGGPGGEQFF	TGTGCCAGCAGCACCTCCGGGGGGCCGGGCGGTGAGCAGTTCTTC	many	TRBV28	TRBJ2-1	-
CASSVGGARTDTQYF	TGTGCCAGCAGCGTCGGCGGGGCCCGCACAGATACGCAGTATTTT	many	TRBV9	TRBJ2-3	-
CASSLGYEQYF	TGTGCCAGCAGTTTGGGCTACGAGCAGTACTTC	medium-sized	TRBV28	TRBJ2-7	-
CASSLDNGGKLFF	TGCGCCAGCAGCTTGGACAATGGCGGAAAACTGTTTTTT	many	TRBV5-1	TRBJ1-4	-
CASSLDRVADTQYF	TGTGCCAGCAGTTTGGACAGGGTCGCAGATACGCAGTATTTT	many	TRBV12-3/TRBV12-4	TRBJ2-3	TRBD1
CASSPDRQGPYNEQFF	TGTGCCAGCAGCCCGGATAGACAGGGGCCCTACAATGAGCAGTTCTTC	-	TRBV9	TRBJ2-1	TRBD1
CAWARLGTSSPLHF	TGTGCCTGGGCCCGCCTTGGGACGAGTTCACCCCTCCACTTT	many	TRBV30	TRBJ1-6	-
CASSLVSQVSGANVLTF	TGTGCCAGCAGCTTGGTGTCTCAGGTCTCTGGGGCCAACGTCCTGACTTTC	many	TRBV5-6	TRBJ2-6	-
CASSLAGTGADTQYF	TGCGCCAGCAGCTTGGCCGGGACAGGGGCAGATACGCAGTATTTT	few	TRBV5-1	TRBJ2-3	TRBD1
CASSSTTLRAGYNEQFF	TGTGCCAGCAGTTCTACCACCCTCAGGGCAGGGTACAATGAGCAGTTCTTC	many	TRBV6-2/TRBV6-3	TRBJ2-1	-
CASSFLKTSSDLGETQYF	TGTGCCAGCAGTTTCCTTAAGACAAGCTCGGATCTAGGGGAGACCCAGTACTTC	many	TRBV28	TRBJ2-5	-
CASSQDGFSGNTIYF	TGCGCCAGCAGCCAAGACGGGTTTTCGGGAAACACCATATATTTT	many	TRBV4-3	TRBJ1-3	-
CASSDPGQGSYNEQFF	TGTGCCAGCAGTGATCCCGGACAGGGTTCTTACAATGAGCAGTTCTTC	many	TRBV25-1	TRBJ2-1	TRBD1
CAWVMSGDPGAGELFF	TGTGCCTGGGTAATGAGCGGGGACCCAGGTGCCGGGGAGCTGTTTTTT	many	TRBV30	TRBJ2-2	TRBD2
CAWDLGPNTEAFF	TGTGCCTGGGACCTCGGACCGAACACTGAAGCTTTCTTT	-	TRBV30	TRBJ1-1	-